This T cell receptor (beta chain) was sequenced in a study of T cells after yellow fever vaccination. Details on this clonotype: Its cognate antigen is unknown.

CDR1 SGHVS and CDR2 FNYEAQ come from the germline V gene. This CDR3 has 16 residues. Trimming at V came to 5 bases and at J to 4 bases, leaving 3 bases not matched to a gene. Generation of TCR cDNA used 5'RACE template switching (which added a universal primer site and UMIs). MiXCR, applied by TCRdb to the 5' RACE reads, yields one record per CDR3 protein. The data hold roughly 240,000 distinct CDR3 sequences, with 6.5% to 7.5% observed a single time. Broader study findings: At under 97% for CD4 and approximately 89% for CD8, most primary-vaccination clones showed up again after the booster.

The origin of this receptor is a man aged 30 to 39 who received the YFV17D yellow fever vaccine. V usage is TRBV7-6 and J usage is TRBJ2-3; 16 bases fit TRBD2. Sequencing used CD4+ T cells sorted from PBMCs, obtained on the day of the yellow fever booster vaccination. In nucleotides, the CDR3 is TGTGCCAGCAGCCCCGGGACTAGCGGGAGGGCAGATACGCAGTATTTT. Residues: CASSPGTSGRADTQYF.